The clone carrying this T cell receptor beta chain was found many times. The data belong to a study of early T cells in non-severe SARS-CoV-2 infection. Separate cDNA molecules each had unique molecular identifiers attached to them. In TCRdb, the 5' RACE reads were re-called with MiXCR into one record per CDR3 protein. In the table there are approximately 27,000 distinct CDR3 sequences, about 9.5% of which are singletons. Germline assignment: CDR1 DFQATT and CDR2 SNEGSKA (reference sequence). CDR3 size: 13 residues. V was trimmed by 7 bases and J by 4 bases, leaving 15 bases between them. Sequenced material: whole blood. The TCR originated in an adult who was a healthcare worker with PCR-confirmed SARS-CoV-2 infection or an uninfected control (not recorded which). The chain carries TRBV20-1 and TRBJ2-3, with D perhaps TRBD1 or TRBD2 (5 bases each). The CDR3 DNA reads TGCAGTGTCTACGGGGACGTAGCAGATACGCAGTATTTT. Encoded protein: CSVYGDVADTQYF.